These 27 T cell receptor beta chains came from one sample sequenced in a study of cytomegalovirus exposure and HLA in healthy donors. The assay was immunoSEQ multiplex PCR, and TCRdb's table has in-frame clones only and misses some. The sample has around 94,000 clones, roughly 94% seen once. Material: PBMCs. These receptors all stem from a woman aged 18-30 years in good health and CMV-seronegative.

This clone was observed a single time. The chain recombines TRBV11-2 with TRBJ1-2, with 9 nucleotides matching TRBD1. Germline-derived CDR1 and CDR2 are SGHAT and FQNNGV. The junction had 9 bases not matched to a gene; V was cut back by 2 bases and J by 8 bases. CDR3 length: 15 residues. The CDR3 DNA reads TGTGCCAGCAGCTTAACACAGGGGGCCGGATCCGGCTACACCTTC. Residues: CASSLTQGAGSGYTF.

This clone was found a few times. V gene TRBV6-4 combines with J gene TRBJ1-2; a possible D gene is TRBD1 (5 bases). Germline V gives CDR1 MRHNA, CDR2 SNTAGT. Deletions cut 0 bases from V and 2 bases from J, with 13 bases between. The CDR3 length is 16 residues. CDR3 residues: CASSDSPDSLNYGYTF. CDR3 bases: TGTGCCAGCAGTGACTCGCCAGACAGTCTGAACTATGGCTACACCTTC.

This sequence joins TRBV11-1 and TRBJ2-1; 9 positions agree with TRBD2. Trimming cost V 0 bases and J 7 bases; bases outside gene matches: 10. Per germline, CDR1 SGHAT and CDR2 FQDESV (reference sequence). The CDR3 is made up of 17 amino acids. The CDR3 DNA reads TGTGCCAGCAGCTTAGCGAGGCGGGGGGGCCTCTGGAATGAGCAGTTCTTC. Protein product: CASSLARRGGLWNEQFF.

The J gene is TRBJ2-7, the V gene TRBV19; D might be TRBD2 (6 bases). Trimming shortened V by 2 bases and J by 7 bases, and 15 bases separated the two germline ends. Germline loops: CDR1 LNHDA, CDR2 SQIVND (reference sequence). CDR3 size: 14 residues. CDR3: CASSIRALAGEQYF. As DNA, the CDR3 is TGTGCCAGTAGTATAAGGGCCCTCGCGGGAGAGCAGTACTTC.

J is TRBJ2-5 and V is TRBV10-3, with 14 positions matching TRBD2. The CDR3 contains 15 residues. Per the germline V gene, CDR1 is ENHRY and CDR2 is SYGVKD. V shed 8 bases and J 5 bases; nucleotides not matched to a gene: 7. CDR3: CAIGGLAGGEETQYF. DNA of the CDR3: TGTGCCATCGGAGGACTAGCGGGGGGAGAGGAGACCCAGTACTTC.

This rearrangement joins TRBV10-3 to TRBJ2-7, with TRBD2 matching over 12 bases. The V and J ends lost 2 bases and 2 bases, in that order; junction bases with no gene match: 1. The germline V gene has CDR1 ENHRY and CDR2 SYGVKD. The CDR3 has 15 residues. CDR3 DNA: TGTGCCATCAGTGAGACTAGCGGGGGGCCCTACGAGCAGTACTTC. Its translation: CAISETSGGPYEQYF.

The CDR3 loop reads CASSQDQGTDTQYF. The DNA of the CDR3 is TGCGCCAGCAGCCAAGATCAGGGAACAGATACGCAGTATTTT. V usage is TRBV4-3 and J usage is TRBJ2-3, with TRBD1 as a possible D gene (5 bases). From germline, CDR1 is LGHNA and CDR2 YSLEER. This CDR3 has 14 residues. V was clipped by 0 bases and J by 3 bases, with 7 bases between them.

The J gene is TRBJ2-5, the V gene TRBV5-1; the match to TRBD2 covers 7 bases. Germline CDR1 reads SGHRS; CDR2 reads YFSETQ. The V segment lost 1 base and the J segment 4 bases; nucleotides outside the gene matches: 10. CDR3 size: 16 residues. The CDR3 here is CASSLSFSSGGETQYF. CDR3 DNA sequence: TGCGCCAGCAGCTTGTCGTTTTCGTCGGGAGGAGAGACCCAGTACTTC.

The rearrangement joins TRBV29-1 to TRBJ2-3, with TRBD2 identical over 13 bases. This CDR3 has 16 residues. From germline, CDR1 is SQVTM and CDR2 ANQGSEA. The junction had 6 bases not matched to a gene; V was cut back by 6 bases and J by 0 bases. The CDR3 protein is CSVRTSGSGSTDTQYF. The CDR3 coding sequence is TGCAGCGTCAGGACTAGCGGGAGTGGGAGCACAGATACGCAGTATTTT.

The V and J genes are TRBV6-5 and TRBJ1-2; tentatively, D is TRBD1 (6 bases). Germline V CDR1 and CDR2: MNHEY, SVGAGI. This CDR3 has 12 residues. V was clipped by 4 bases and J by 10 bases, with 13 bases between them. CDR3 sequence: CASSSSTGSYTF. CDR3 coding DNA: TGTGCCAGCAGTTCCTCGACAGGTTCCTACACCTTC.

Note on this clone: Within the sample, other DNA sequences also encode this same CDR3. The CDR3 DNA reads TGCGCCAGCAGCTTGGAACAGGGCTACGAGCAGTACTTC. Protein product: CASSLEQGYEQYF. This sequence joins TRBV5-1 and TRBJ2-7, with D tentatively TRBD1 (6 bases). CDR1 SGHRS and CDR2 YFSETQ come from the germline V gene. The CDR3 totals 13 residues. The V and J ends lost 0 bases and 3 bases respectively, with 7 bases between them.

The V gene is TRBV27, the J gene TRBJ2-7, with no clear D. Trimming removed 3 bases from V and 5 bases from J, with 14 bases in between. The CDR3 covers 14 residues. From germline, CDR1 is MNHEY and CDR2 SMNVEV (reference sequence). CDR3: CASSFVPRVDEQYF. The CDR3 DNA is TGTGCCAGCAGTTTTGTCCCCCGAGTAGACGAGCAGTACTTC.

This rearrangement joins TRBV5-4 to TRBJ2-6; D gene ambiguous. The CDR3 totals 14 residues. The germline V gene encodes CDR1 SGHNT and CDR2 YYREEE (reference sequence). V dropped 2 bases and J dropped 4 bases, with 7 bases sitting between them. This CDR3 is CASSFGLGANVLTF. As DNA, the CDR3 is TGTGCCAGCAGCTTTGGGCTCGGGGCCAACGTCCTGACTTTC.

V is TRBV15 and J is TRBJ2-1, with TRBD2 matching over 7 bases. Germline-derived CDR1 and CDR2 are LNHNV and YYDKDF (reference sequence). This CDR3 contains 15 residues. Losses at the gene ends were 4 bases for V and 8 bases for J; bases not matched to a gene: 11. The CDR3 here is CATSTWDRGGDEQFF. DNA of the CDR3: TGTGCCACCAGCACTTGGGACCGGGGAGGGGATGAGCAGTTCTTC.

V is TRBV7-6 and J is TRBJ2-3; D not certain. Germline values: CDR1 SGHVS, CDR2 FNYEAQ. Deletions cut 3 bases from V and 6 bases from J, with 7 bases between. The CDR3 is 12 residues long. The CDR3 DNA reads as TGTGCCAGCAGCTTCCTTGCGGATACGCAGTATTTT. As protein: CASSFLADTQYF. The complete variable domain, with remaining parts taken from reference TRBV7-6 and TRBJ2-3, reads GAGVSQSPRYKVTKRGQDVALRCDPISGHVSLYWYRQALGQGPEFLTYFNYEAQQDKSGLPNDRFSAERPEGSISTLTIQRTEQRDSAMYRCASSFLADTQYFGPGTRLTVL.

The chain carries TRBV4-3 and TRBJ2-7; 8 bases map to TRBD1. The length of the CDR3 is 15 residues. The V gene end was trimmed by 4 bases and the J gene end by 3 bases; junction bases not matched to a gene: 8. The germline gives CDR1 LGHNA, CDR2 YSLEER. CDR3 amino acids: CASSRAKTGVYEQYF. CDR3 nucleotide sequence: TGCGCCAGCAGCCGGGCCAAGACAGGGGTCTACGAGCAGTACTTC.

The chain is built from TRBV19 and TRBJ1-5, with D possibly matching TRBD1 (5 bases). V was cut by 5 bases and J by 5 bases, with 16 bases left in between. The CDR3 is made up of 15 amino acids. CDR1 and CDR2 (germline): LNHDA, SQIVND (reference sequence). This CDR3 is CASSPTDSYYQPQHF. CDR3 coding DNA: TGTGCCAGTAGTCCGACCGACAGTTATTATCAGCCCCAGCATTTT. Complete variable domain (other parts from reference TRBV19 and TRBJ1-5): DGGITQSPKYLFRKEGQNVTLSCEQNLNHDAMYWYRQDPGQGLRLIYYSQIVNDFQKGDIAEGYSVSREKKESFPLTVTSAQKNPTAFYLCASSPTDSYYQPQHFGDGTRLSIL.

The CDR3 DNA reads as TGTGCCAGCAGCGCCAGGGGAAACTATGGCTACACCTTC. Amino acids: CASSARGNYGYTF. The chain combines TRBV9 with TRBJ1-2, with a tentative D call TRBD1 (6 bases). This CDR3 comprises 13 residues. Germline V gene sequence: CDR1 SGDLS, CDR2 YYNGEE. Trimming removed 3 bases from V and 2 bases from J, with 8 bases in between.

V gene TRBV7-9 combines with J gene TRBJ1-2; D possibly corresponds to TRBD1 (5 bases). Germline loops: CDR1 SEHNR, CDR2 FQNEAQ (reference sequence). The V end lost 3 bases, the J end lost 8 bases, and 19 bases lay between the germline ends. This CDR3 comprises 15 residues. In DNA, the CDR3 is TGTGCCAGCAGCTTTCAGGGTTCCTTGTCGTCCGGCTACACCTTC. This sequence encodes CASSFQGSLSSGYTF.

V and J are TRBV29-1 and TRBJ2-3, with 9 bases that match TRBD1. The CDR3 has 15 amino acids. CDR1 and CDR2 (germline): SQVTM, ANQGSEA. The junction had 8 bases not matched to a gene; V was cut back by 5 bases and J by 2 bases. CDR3: CSVLDRGRSTDTQYF. CDR3 sequence (DNA): TGCAGCGTTCTCGACAGGGGGAGGTCCACAGATACGCAGTATTTT.

This chain joins TRBV6-6 and TRBJ2-7, with D possibly being TRBD1 (6 bases). The CDR3 has 14 residues. The germline CDR1 and CDR2 sequences are MNHNY and SVGAGI (reference sequence). V lost 8 bases and J 5 bases, leaving 19 bases between the germline ends. CDR3 loop: CASSRYRVQDEQYF. In nucleotides, the CDR3 is TGTGCCAGCTCAAGGTACAGGGTACAAGACGAGCAGTACTTC.

In nucleotides, the CDR3 is TGCGCCAGCAGTGACATAACTAATGAGCAGTTCTTC. It specifies CASSDITNEQFF. The J gene is TRBJ2-1, the V gene TRBV10-1, with D uncertain. V lost 3 bases and J lost 7, with 7 bases in between. Per germline, CDR1 WNHNN and CDR2 SYGVQD (reference sequence). The CDR3 loop spans 12 amino acids.

The V call is TRBV7-2, the J call TRBJ1-2, with 7 bases aligning to TRBD1. The CDR3 totals 15 residues. Germline trimming cut 4 bases from V and 4 bases from J; bases unmatched to any gene: 9. Germline assignment: CDR1 SGHTA and CDR2 FQGNSA. Here the CDR3 DNA reads TGTGCCAGCAGCTCTGGGACAGCCCGGGGCTATGGCTACACCTTC. Protein: CASSSGTARGYGYTF.

This sequence joins TRBV19 and TRBJ2-7, with TRBD1 as a possible D gene (6 bases). Germline assignment: CDR1 LNHDA and CDR2 SQIVND (reference sequence). Trimming stripped 7 bases from V and 2 bases from J, with 18 bases between. The CDR3 consists of 15 residues. In DNA, the CDR3 is TGTGCCAGTAAGTCCCAGGCAGGGGCAACCTACGAGCAGTACTTC. Translation gives CASKSQAGATYEQYF. Full variable domain (rest looked up from reference TRBV19 and TRBJ2-7): DGGITQSPKYLFRKEGQNVTLSCEQNLNHDAMYWYRQDPGQGLRLIYYSQIVNDFQKGDIAEGYSVSREKKESFPLTVTSAQKNPTAFYLCASKSQAGATYEQYFGPGTRLTVT.

The gene calls are TRBV4-1 and TRBJ1-1; tentative D call: TRBD1 (5 bases). Looked up from germline, CDR1 is MGHRA and CDR2 is YSYEKL. The CDR3 length is 15 residues. V lost 2 bases and J 5 bases, leaving 15 bases between the germline ends. This CDR3 reads CASSQTGTLGTEAFF. CDR3 nucleotides: TGCGCCAGCAGCCAAACCGGGACTTTGGGGACTGAAGCTTTCTTT.

The chain has TRBV11-3 and TRBJ2-2, with 9 bases fitting TRBD2. The CDR3 runs to 16 residues. V lost 4 bases to trimming and J lost 4 bases; unmatched junction nucleotides: 7. From germline, CDR1 is SGHNT and CDR2 YENEEA. The CDR3, as DNA: TGTGCCAGCAGCTCGCGGGAGGGCCGTGGCACCGGGGAGCTGTTTTTT. Translation gives CASSSREGRGTGELFF.

The rearrangement uses TRBV18 and TRBJ2-3, with 8 nucleotides matching TRBD1. Germline V lookup: CDR1 KGHSH, CDR2 LQKENI. Trimming at V came to 6 bases and at J to 1 base, leaving 3 bases not matched to a gene. CDR3 length: 14 amino acids. The CDR3 region is CASSPGQGTDTQYF. CDR3 DNA sequence: TGTGCCAGCTCTCCGGGACAGGGCACAGATACGCAGTATTTT. The full variable domain, in which reference TRBV18 and TRBJ2-3 provide the parts outside the CDR3, is NAGVMQNPRHLVRRRGQEARLRCSPMKGHSHVYWYRQLPEEGLKFMVYLQKENIIDESGMPKERFSAEFPKEGPSILRIQQVVRGDSAAYFCASSPGQGTDTQYFGPGTRLTVL.